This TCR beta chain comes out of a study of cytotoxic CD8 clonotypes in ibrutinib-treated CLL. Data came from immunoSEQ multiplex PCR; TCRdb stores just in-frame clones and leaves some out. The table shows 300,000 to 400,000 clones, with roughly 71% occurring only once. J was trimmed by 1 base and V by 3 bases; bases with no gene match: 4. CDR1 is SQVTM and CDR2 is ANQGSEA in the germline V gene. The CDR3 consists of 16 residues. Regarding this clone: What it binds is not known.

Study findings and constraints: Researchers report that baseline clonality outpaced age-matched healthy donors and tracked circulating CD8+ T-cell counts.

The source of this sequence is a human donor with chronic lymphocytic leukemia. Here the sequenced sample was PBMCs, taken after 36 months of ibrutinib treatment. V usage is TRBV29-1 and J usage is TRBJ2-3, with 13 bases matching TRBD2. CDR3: CSVDGLAGVRTDTQYF. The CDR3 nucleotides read TGCAGCGTTGACGGACTAGCGGGGGTTCGCACAGATACGCAGTATTTT.